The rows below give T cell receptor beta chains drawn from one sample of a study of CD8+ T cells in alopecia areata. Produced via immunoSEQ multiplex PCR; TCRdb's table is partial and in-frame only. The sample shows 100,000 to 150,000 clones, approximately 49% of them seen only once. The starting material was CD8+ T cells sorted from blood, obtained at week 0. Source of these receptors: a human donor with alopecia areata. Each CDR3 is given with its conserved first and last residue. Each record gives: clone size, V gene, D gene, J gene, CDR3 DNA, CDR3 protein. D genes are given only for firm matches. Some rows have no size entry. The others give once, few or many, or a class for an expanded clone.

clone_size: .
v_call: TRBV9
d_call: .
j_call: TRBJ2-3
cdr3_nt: TGTGCCAGCAGCGCCCAGTGGGATACGCAGTATTTT
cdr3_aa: CASSAQWDTQYF

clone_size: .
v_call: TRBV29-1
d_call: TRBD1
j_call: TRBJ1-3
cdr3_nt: TGCAGCGTTGAGGTTCCGGGACAGGGCTTTGGAAACACCATATATTTT
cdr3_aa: CSVEVPGQGFGNTIYF

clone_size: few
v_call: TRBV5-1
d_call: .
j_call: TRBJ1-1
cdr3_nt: TGCGCCAGCAGCCCCTGGGAGGAGGGAGCTGAAGCTTTCTTT
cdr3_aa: CASSPWEEGAEAFF

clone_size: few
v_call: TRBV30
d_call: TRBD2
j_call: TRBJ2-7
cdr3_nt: TGTGCCTGGAGTACTTTAGCGGGGGCCTACGAGCAGTACTTC
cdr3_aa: CAWSTLAGAYEQYF

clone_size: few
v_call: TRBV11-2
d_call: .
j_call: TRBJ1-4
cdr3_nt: TGTGCCAGCAGCTTAGCAGACAGTGGAGGCGCAACTAATGAAAAACTGTTTTTT
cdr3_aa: CASSLADSGGATNEKLFF

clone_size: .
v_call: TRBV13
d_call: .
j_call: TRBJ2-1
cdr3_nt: TGTGCCAGCAGCCCCGAAGGCATCTCGTCCTACAATGAGCAGTTCTTC
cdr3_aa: CASSPEGISSYNEQFF

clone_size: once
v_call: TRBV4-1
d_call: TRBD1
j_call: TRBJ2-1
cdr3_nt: TGCGCCAGCAGCCAGCCGAAGGACAGGGCAATTTACAATGAGCAGTTCTTC
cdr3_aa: CASSQPKDRAIYNEQFF

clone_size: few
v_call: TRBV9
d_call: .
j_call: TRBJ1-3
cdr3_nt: TGTGCCAGCAGCGTAGGCGGCTACTCTGGAAACACCATATATTTT
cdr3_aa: CASSVGGYSGNTIYF

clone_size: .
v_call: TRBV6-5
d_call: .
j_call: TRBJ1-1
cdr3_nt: TGTGCCAGCAGTTCCCTATGGGGTAGGAACACTGAAGCTTTCTTT
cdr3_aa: CASSSLWGRNTEAFF

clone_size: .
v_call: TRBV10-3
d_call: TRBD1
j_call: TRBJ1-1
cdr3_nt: TGTGCCATCAGCGAGGACAGGGGGAACACTGAAGCTTTCTTT
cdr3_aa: CAISEDRGNTEAFF

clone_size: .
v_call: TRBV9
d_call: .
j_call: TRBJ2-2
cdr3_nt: TGTGCCAGCAGCGTAGCCGGGACACCAACCGGGGAGCTGTTTTTT
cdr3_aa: CASSVAGTPTGELFF

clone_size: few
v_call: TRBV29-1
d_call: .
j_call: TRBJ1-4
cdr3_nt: TGCAGCGTTGAAGACCAAGGGAGCCCTAATGAAAAACTGTTTTTT
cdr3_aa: CSVEDQGSPNEKLFF

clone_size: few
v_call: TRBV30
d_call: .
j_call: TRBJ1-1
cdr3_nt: TGTGCCTGGAGTGTAGGGACACCCACACGAGCTTTCTTT
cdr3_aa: CAWSVGTPTRAFF

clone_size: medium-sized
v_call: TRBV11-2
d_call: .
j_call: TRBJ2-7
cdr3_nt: TGTGCCAGCAGCTTAGATCTTATGGCTGAGCAGTACTTC
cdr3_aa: CASSLDLMAEQYF

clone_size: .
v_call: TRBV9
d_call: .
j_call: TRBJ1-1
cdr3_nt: TGTGCCAGCAGCGTGGCCTCACGCACTGAAGCTTTCTTT
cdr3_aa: CASSVASRTEAFF

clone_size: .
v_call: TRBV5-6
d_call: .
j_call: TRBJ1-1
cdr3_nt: TGTGCCAGCAGCTTGGTCGGCACGAACACTGAAGCTTTCTTT
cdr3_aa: CASSLVGTNTEAFF

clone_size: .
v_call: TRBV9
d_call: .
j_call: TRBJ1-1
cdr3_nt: TGTGCCAGCAGCGTAGCTGGGAACACTGAAGCTTTCTTT
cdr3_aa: CASSVAGNTEAFF

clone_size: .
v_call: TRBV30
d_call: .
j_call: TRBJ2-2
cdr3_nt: TGTGCCTGGAGTGTCTCCGGGGAGCTGTTTTTT
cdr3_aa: CAWSVSGELFF

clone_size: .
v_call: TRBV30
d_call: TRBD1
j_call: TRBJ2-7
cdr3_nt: TGTGCCTGGAGTGACAGGGGCTGGTACGAGCAGTACTTC
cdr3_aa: CAWSDRGWYEQYF

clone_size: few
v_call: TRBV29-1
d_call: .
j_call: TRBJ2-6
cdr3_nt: TGCAGCGTCGGGACGGGAACGCGCTCTGGGGCCAACGTCCTGACTTTC
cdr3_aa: CSVGTGTRSGANVLTF

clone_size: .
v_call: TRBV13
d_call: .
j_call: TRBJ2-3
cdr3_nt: TGTGCCAGCAGCTTCCGGGGAGATACGCAGTATTTT
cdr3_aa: CASSFRGDTQYF

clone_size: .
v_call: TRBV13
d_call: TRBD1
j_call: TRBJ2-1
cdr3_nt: TGTGCCAGCAGTCCGACAGGGGTCAATGAGCAGTTCTTC
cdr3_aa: CASSPTGVNEQFF

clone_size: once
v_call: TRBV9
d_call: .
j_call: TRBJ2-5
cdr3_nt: TGTGCCAGCAGCGAGGCCCCCAGGGGGGGAGAGACCCAGTACTTC
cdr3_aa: CASSEAPRGGETQYF

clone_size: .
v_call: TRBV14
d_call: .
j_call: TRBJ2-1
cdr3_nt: TGTGCCAGCAGCTCGGGCCCCAGGTCCTACAATGAGCAGTTCTTC
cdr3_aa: CASSSGPRSYNEQFF

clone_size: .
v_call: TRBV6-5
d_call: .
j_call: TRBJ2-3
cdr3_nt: TGTGCCAGCAGTTACGCCACAGGGCCCGATGGTACGCAGTATTTT
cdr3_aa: CASSYATGPDGTQYF

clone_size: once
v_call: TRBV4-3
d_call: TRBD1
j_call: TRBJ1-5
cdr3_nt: TGCGCCAGCAGCCGCCTGACAGGGTCCAATCAGCCCCAGCATTTT
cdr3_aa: CASSRLTGSNQPQHF

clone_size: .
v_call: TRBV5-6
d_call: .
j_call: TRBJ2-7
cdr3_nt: TGTGCCACCTGCGCTGGCGGTGTCTGCTCCTACGAGCAGTACTTC
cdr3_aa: CATCAGGVCSYEQYF

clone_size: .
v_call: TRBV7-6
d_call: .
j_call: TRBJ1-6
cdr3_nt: TGTGCCAGCAGCCCGCGGGTTAATTCACCCCTCCACTTT
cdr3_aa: CASSPRVNSPLHF

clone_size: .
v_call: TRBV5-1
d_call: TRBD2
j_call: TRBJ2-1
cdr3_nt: TGCGCCAGCAGATGGACTAGCGGTAGCTACAATGAGCAGTTCTTC
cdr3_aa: CASRWTSGSYNEQFF

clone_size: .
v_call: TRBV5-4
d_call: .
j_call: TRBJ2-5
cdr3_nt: TGTGCCAGCAGCGGGCCGACCCAGTACTTC
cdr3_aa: CASSGPTQYF

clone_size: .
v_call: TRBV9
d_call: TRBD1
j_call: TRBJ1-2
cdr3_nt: TGTGCCAGCAGCGTATCTAGGGACAGCTATGGCTACACCTTC
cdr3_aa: CASSVSRDSYGYTF

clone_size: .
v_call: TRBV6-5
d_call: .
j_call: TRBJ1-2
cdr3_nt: TGTGCCAGCAGTCGGAACAGCGAACCTGATGGCTACACCTTC
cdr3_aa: CASSRNSEPDGYTF

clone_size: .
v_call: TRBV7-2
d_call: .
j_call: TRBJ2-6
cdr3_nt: TGTGCCAGCAGCCCAGCCGGGGGCTTTAGGGGTGGGGCCAACGTCCTGACTTTC
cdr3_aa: CASSPAGGFRGGANVLTF

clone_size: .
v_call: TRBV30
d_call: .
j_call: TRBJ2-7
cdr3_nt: TGTGCCTGGAGCGCAGGGGCCTACGAGCAGTACTTC
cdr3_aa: CAWSAGAYEQYF

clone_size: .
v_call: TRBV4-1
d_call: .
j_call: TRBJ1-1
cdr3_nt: TGCGCCAGCAGCCAAGACTGGGACACTGAAGCTTTCTTT
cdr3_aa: CASSQDWDTEAFF

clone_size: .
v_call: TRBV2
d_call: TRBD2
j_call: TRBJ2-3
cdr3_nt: TGTGCCAGCAGCGCGGGGGGGATGGATACGCAGTATTTT
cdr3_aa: CASSAGGMDTQYF

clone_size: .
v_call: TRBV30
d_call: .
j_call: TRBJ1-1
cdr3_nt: TGTGCCTGGAGTGTAGTGGCAGGCACTGAAGCTTTCTTT
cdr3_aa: CAWSVVAGTEAFF

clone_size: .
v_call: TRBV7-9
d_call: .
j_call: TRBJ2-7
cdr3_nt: TGTGCCAGCAGCTTGGACTCAGGGGTGTATCGCTACGAGCAGTACTTC
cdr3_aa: CASSLDSGVYRYEQYF

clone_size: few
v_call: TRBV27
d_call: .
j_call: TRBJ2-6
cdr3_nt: TGTGCCAGCAGTTCAAGCTCTGGGGCCAACGTCCTGACTTTC
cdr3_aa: CASSSSSGANVLTF

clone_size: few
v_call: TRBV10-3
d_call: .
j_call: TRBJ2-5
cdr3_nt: TGTGCCATCAGTGTTCCGGGGACTCAAGAGACCCAGTACTTC
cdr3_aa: CAISVPGTQETQYF

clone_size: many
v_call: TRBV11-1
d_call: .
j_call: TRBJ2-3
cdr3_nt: TGTGCCAGCAGCTGGGTTACCCACCCGGGAGATACGCAGTATTTT
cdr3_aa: CASSWVTHPGDTQYF

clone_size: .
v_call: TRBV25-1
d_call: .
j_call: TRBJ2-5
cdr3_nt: TGTGCCAGCAGCAAAGGGGTGGAGACCCAGTACTTC
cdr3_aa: CASSKGVETQYF